These T cell receptor beta chains were read from a single sample in a study of identical twins' blood T cells. MiXCR, run by TCRdb on the 5' RACE reads, gives a single entry per CDR3 protein. This table has about 370,000 distinct CDR3 sequences, over 25% appearing once. The specimen sequenced was PBMCs. Source of these receptors: a woman aged 18-49 years in good health. Each CDR3 is given with its conserved first and last residue. Each record gives: clone size, D gene, V gene, J gene, CDR3 protein, CDR3 DNA. D genes are given only for firm matches. Clone size is stated in some rows and not others, as once, few, many or a class when expanded.

NA	TRBD1	TRBV12-3/TRBV12-4	TRBJ1-5	CASRAMTGDRNQPQHF	TGTGCCAGCAGGGCCATGACAGGGGATCGCAATCAGCCCCAGCATTTT
few	NA	TRBV2	TRBJ1-6	CASSANSPLHF	TGTGCCAGCAGCGCGAATTCACCCCTCCACTTT
few	NA	TRBV19	TRBJ1-1	CASSIDARGYTEAFF	TGTGCCAGTAGTATAGATGCACGGGGGTACACTGAAGCTTTCTTT
few	NA	TRBV7-8	TRBJ2-3	CASSNAGGSDTQYF	TGTGCCAGCAGCAATGCAGGGGGGTCAGATACGCAGTATTTT
once	NA	TRBV27	TRBJ2-2	CASRSFANTGELFF	TGTGCCAGCAGAAGTTTCGCGAACACCGGGGAGCTGTTTTTT
few	NA	TRBV27	TRBJ2-7	CASSLFQGGYEQYF	TGTGCCAGCAGTTTATTCCAGGGAGGCTACGAGCAGTACTTC
NA	TRBD1	TRBV29-1	TRBJ2-1	CSVESSGTGGF	TGCAGCGTTGAGAGTAGTGGGACAGGGGGTTTC
few	TRBD1	TRBV20-1	TRBJ1-5	CSASSGGQFNQPQHF	TGCAGTGCTAGCTCTGGGGGACAGTTCAATCAGCCCCAGCATTTT
many	TRBD2	TRBV7-9	TRBJ2-3	CASSSGLAGTDTQYF	TGTGCCAGCAGTTCCGGACTAGCGGGCACAGATACGCAGTATTTT
NA	NA	TRBV20-1	TRBJ1-1	CSAHGGDTEAFF	TGCAGTGCTCACGGAGGAGACACTGAAGCTTTCTTT
few	NA	TRBV4-3	TRBJ2-3	CASSQSLSADTQYF	TGCGCCAGCAGCCAAAGTTTATCAGCCGATACGCAGTATTTT
NA	NA	TRBV12-3/TRBV12-4	TRBJ2-3	CASSIPWTGTKDSDTQYF	TGTGCCAGCAGTATCCCGTGGACAGGGACTAAAGACTCAGATACGCAGTATTTT
few	NA	TRBV9	TRBJ1-3	CASSASGSGNTIYF	TGTGCCAGCAGCGCTTCAGGTTCTGGAAACACCATATATTTT
many	NA	TRBV2	TRBJ1-5	CASSWDGGNQPQHF	TGTGCCAGCAGTTGGGACGGGGGCAATCAGCCCCAGCATTTT
many	TRBD1	TRBV10-3	TRBJ1-2	CAISITGGAFGYTF	TGTGCCATCAGTATCACAGGGGGCGCGTTTGGCTACACCTTC
once	TRBD1	TRBV27	TRBJ1-2	CASRIGQGTSGYTF	TGTGCCAGCAGAATTGGACAGGGAACGTCTGGCTACACCTTC
NA	NA	TRBV5-5	TRBJ1-6	CASRLFRLGPPLHF	TGTGCCAGCAGGCTCTTTCGCTTGGGACCACCCCTCCACTTT
NA	NA	TRBV29-1	TRBJ2-7	CSVLNRDSTYEQYF	TGCAGCGTTCTTAACCGGGATTCGACCTACGAGCAGTACTTC
NA	NA	TRBV20-1	TRBJ2-1	CSARKPGFYNEQFF	TGCAGTGCTAGAAAGCCAGGATTTTACAATGAGCAGTTCTTC
few	NA	TRBV6-1	TRBJ2-4	CASSMLPRNIQYF	TGTGCCAGCAGTATGCTACCCAGGAACATTCAGTACTTC
NA	NA	TRBV6-5	TRBJ1-2	CASSYSIRKGYTF	TGTGCCAGCAGTTACTCGATTAGGAAAGGCTACACCTTC
once	NA	TRBV19	TRBJ1-3	CASSIDQGNTIYF	TGTGCCAGTAGTATCGATCAAGGAAACACCATATATTTT
NA	TRBD1	TRBV3-1	TRBJ1-2	CASSPTPGQGDYGYTF	TGTGCCAGCAGCCCTACACCGGGACAGGGTGACTATGGCTACACCTTC
NA	NA	TRBV2	TRBJ2-7	CASRITRDTEYF	TGTGCCAGCAGAATAACCCGGGACACGGAGTACTTC
NA	NA	TRBV25-1	TRBJ2-7	CASSEYGLYEQYF	TGTGCCAGCAGTGAATATGGGCTTTACGAGCAGTACTTC
NA	NA	TRBV13	TRBJ1-5	CASSLRAGRQPQHF	TGTGCCAGCAGCTTAAGGGCAGGGAGACAGCCCCAGCATTTT
NA	NA	TRBV14	TRBJ1-2	CASSHRTAYGYTF	TGTGCCAGCAGCCATCGGACAGCCTATGGCTACACCTTC
NA	NA	TRBV6-5	TRBJ1-4	CVSSYRGASNEKLFF	TGTGTCAGCAGTTACAGAGGGGCTAGTAATGAAAAACTGTTTTTT
NA	NA	TRBV10-3	TRBJ1-1	CAITDSWSTEAFF	TGTGCCATCACAGACAGCTGGAGCACTGAAGCTTTCTTT
NA	NA	TRBV5-1	TRBJ2-7	CASSLGQPTISYEQYF	TGCGCCAGCAGCTTGGGACAGCCTACGATTTCCTACGAGCAGTACTTC
NA	NA	TRBV5-1	TRBJ1-1	CASSLEAGARPNTEAFF	TGCGCCAGCAGCTTGGAGGCAGGGGCCCGACCGAACACTGAAGCTTTCTTT
few	NA	TRBV11-2	TRBJ1-1	CASSLGEGATEAFF	TGTGCCAGCAGCTTAGGGGAAGGGGCGACTGAAGCTTTCTTT
NA	TRBD1	TRBV5-6	TRBJ2-1	CASSLGQGADEQFF	TGTGCCAGCAGCTTGGGACAGGGGGCTGATGAGCAGTTCTTC
NA	NA	TRBV12-3/TRBV12-4	TRBJ2-1	CASRRDPGSYNEQFF	TGTGCCAGCAGACGGGACCCCGGCTCCTACAATGAGCAGTTCTTC
NA	TRBD1	TRBV29-1	TRBJ1-1	CSVRLGGSGTEAFF	TGCAGCGTCAGGTTAGGGGGCTCGGGCACTGAAGCTTTCTTT
few	NA	TRBV2	TRBJ1-1	CASSLQNSNTEAFF	TGTGCCAGCAGTCTTCAAAACTCAAACACTGAAGCTTTCTTT
many	NA	TRBV11-3	TRBJ2-7	CASSPFEGMYEQYF	TGTGCCAGCAGTCCCTTCGAGGGGATGTACGAGCAGTACTTC
few	NA	TRBV27	TRBJ1-6	CASSLLSLNSPLHF	TGTGCCAGCAGTTTACTTAGTCTCAATTCACCCCTCCACTTT
many	TRBD1	TRBV12-3/TRBV12-4	TRBJ1-2	CASSAGQYGYTF	TGTGCCAGCAGTGCGGGACAGTATGGCTACACCTTC
NA	TRBD2	TRBV27	TRBJ2-1	CASSPFGERGIVEQFF	TGTGCCAGCAGTCCCTTCGGGGAGCGGGGGATCGTTGAGCAGTTCTTC
few	NA	TRBV24-1	TRBJ1-2	CATQNYGYTF	TGTGCCACCCAGAACTATGGCTACACCTTC
NA	NA	TRBV11-1	TRBJ1-3	CASSFPGDGNTIYF	TGTGCCAGCAGCTTTCCAGGGGATGGAAACACCATATATTTT
many	NA	TRBV20-1	TRBJ2-3	CSASQREGGTDTQYF	TGCAGTGCTAGCCAGCGGGAAGGGGGGACAGATACGCAGTATTTT
NA	NA	TRBV10-3	TRBJ1-1	CAISLQANTEAFF	TGTGCCATCAGTCTACAGGCGAACACTGAAGCTTTCTTT
NA	NA	TRBV12-3/TRBV12-4	TRBJ1-5	CASSLQPGPSGQPQHF	TGTGCCAGCAGTCTTCAACCCGGACCCAGCGGTCAGCCCCAGCATTTT
NA	TRBD1	TRBV29-1	TRBJ1-2	CSVGGGFGCGYTF	TGCAGCGTTGGAGGGGGCTTTGGCTGTGGCTACACCTTC
NA	NA	TRBV10-3	TRBJ2-7	CAISEGRGYEQYF	TGTGCCATCAGTGAGGGACGGGGTTACGAGCAGTACTTC
NA	NA	TRBV19	TRBJ1-1	CASSPGLVNTEAFF	TGTGCCAGTAGCCCGGGACTCGTGAACACTGAAGCTTTCTTT
many	NA	TRBV2	TRBJ2-2	CASSEEGTGELFF	TGTGCCAGCAGTGAAGAGGGGACCGGGGAGCTGTTTTTT
few	NA	TRBV12-3/TRBV12-4	TRBJ2-2	CATNSGVNTGELFF	TGTGCCACCAATAGCGGAGTGAACACCGGGGAGCTGTTTTTT
NA	TRBD1	TRBV10-3	TRBJ1-1	CASRLDRGSEAFF	TGTGCCAGCCGTTTGGACAGGGGCTCTGAAGCTTTCTTT
NA	NA	TRBV12-5	TRBJ2-1	CASGPRPNEQFF	TGTGCTAGTGGTCCTCGGCCCAATGAGCAGTTCTTC
NA	NA	TRBV20-1	TRBJ2-1	CSARIRAMIENEQFF	TGCAGTGCTAGGATCCGCGCGATGATAGAGAATGAGCAGTTCTTC
NA	TRBD2	TRBV2	TRBJ2-1	CASSVTPPLAGYNEQFF	TGTGCCAGCAGTGTAACCCCCCCACTAGCGGGCTACAATGAGCAGTTCTTC
NA	TRBD1	TRBV5-1	TRBJ1-1	CASSLATGGGTEAFF	TGCGCCAGCAGCTTAGCGACAGGGGGCGGAACTGAAGCTTTCTTT
NA	NA	TRBV6-5	TRBJ2-7	CTSSFTTVSPYEQYF	TGTACCAGCAGCTTCACTACAGTGTCTCCCTACGAGCAGTACTTC
few	NA	TRBV7-6	TRBJ2-7	CASTQSAGSYEQYF	TGTGCCAGCACCCAATCGGCGGGCTCCTACGAGCAGTACTTC
few	NA	TRBV19	TRBJ1-5	CASSVENQLGPYSNQPQHF	TGTGCCAGTAGTGTAGAGAATCAACTGGGGCCTTATAGCAATCAGCCCCAGCATTTT
NA	NA	TRBV20-1	TRBJ1-2	CSAREGNRDGYTF	TGCAGTGCTAGAGAGGGAAACCGGGATGGCTACACCTTC